This T cell receptor (beta chain) was identified during a study of identical twins. V dropped 0 bases and J dropped 9; count of bases not matched to a gene: 6. The germline gives CDR1 DFQATT, CDR2 SNEGSKA (reference sequence). The CDR3 runs to 14 residues. MiXCR, applied by TCRdb to the 5' RACE reads, yields one record per CDR3 protein. The sample holds hundreds of thousands of distinct CDR3 sequences, 6.5% to 8.5% seen once. This clonotype was observed many times. Its cognate antigen is unknown. Study outcomes and limitations: The abundant beta clonotypes from cord blood had fewer insertions, and memory repertoires had none of this. Researchers caution that invariant MAIT and iNKT cells could partly confound zero-insertion analyses.

A further study also used this sample, focusing on yellow fever vaccine responses in identical twins. As that report states: Convergence reportedly seemed to mark part of the twins' vaccine T cell response, with personalization marking the rest.

V usage is TRBV20-1 and J usage is TRBJ2-1; 9 nucleotides line up with TRBD1. Specimen: memory (CD45RO+) T cells sorted from blood. This receptor was obtained from a woman younger than 35 in good health. This chain's CDR3 is CSAREPGQGIEQFF. The CDR3, as DNA: TGCAGTGCTAGAGAACCGGGACAGGGTATTGAGCAGTTCTTC.